This TCR beta chain comes out of a study of metastatic and nonmetastatic thyroid tumors. Across the whole study: It was across blood and tumor or nodule tissue from malignant and benign thyroid patients that repertoires were compared.

TCRdb re-clonotyped the PCR reads via MiXCR. This table has some 20,000 clones, over 15% appearing once. This clone was counted once. Ahead of thyroid surgery, no patient had received treatment of any kind. V was clipped by 0 bases and J by 6 bases, with 17 bases between them. The CDR3 contains 15 residues. CDR1 GTSNPN and CDR2 SVGIG come from the germline V gene (reference sequence). The rearrangement joins TRBV30 to TRBJ1-2, with D uncertain. Sequenced material: blood. This receptor was identified in a male donor with papillary thyroid cancer or a benign thyroid nodule (not recorded which). Some clones in this sample may be carry-over from other donors' samples. CDR3 coding DNA: TGTGCCTGGAGTGTACTCCCCAACAGTGTTGATGGCTACACCTTC. Protein product: CAWSVLPNSVDGYTF.